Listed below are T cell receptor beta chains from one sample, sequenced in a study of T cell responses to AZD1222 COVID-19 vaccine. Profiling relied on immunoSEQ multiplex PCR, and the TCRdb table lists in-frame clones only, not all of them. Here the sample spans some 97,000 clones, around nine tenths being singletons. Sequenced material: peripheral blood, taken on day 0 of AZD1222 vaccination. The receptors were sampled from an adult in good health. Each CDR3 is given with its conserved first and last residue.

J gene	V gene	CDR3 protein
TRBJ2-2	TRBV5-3	CARSTPSNGTRTGELFF
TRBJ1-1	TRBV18	CASSFLSRGNTEAFF
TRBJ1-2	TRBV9	CASSPGQTYYGYTF
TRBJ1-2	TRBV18	CASSPSGEVYGYTF
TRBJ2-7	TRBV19	CASSTQMSGEQYF
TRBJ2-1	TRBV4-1	CASSQGGSYNEQFF
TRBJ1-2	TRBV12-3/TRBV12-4	CASSLGGFDGYTF
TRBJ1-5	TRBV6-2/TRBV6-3	CASSYTARRANQPQHF
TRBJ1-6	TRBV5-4	CASSLEDRAFYNSPLHF
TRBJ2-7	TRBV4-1	CASSQGISGGPTSYEQYF
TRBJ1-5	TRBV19	CASSVPQGGNQPQHF
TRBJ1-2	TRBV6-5	CASSPRDIYYGYTF
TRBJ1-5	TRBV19	CASSSGSGARNQPQHF
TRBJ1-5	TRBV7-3	CASSSQGEQPQHF
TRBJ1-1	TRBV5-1	CASRPTLFGGVGTEAFF
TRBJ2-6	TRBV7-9	CASSPAQGSGANVLTF
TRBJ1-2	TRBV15	CATSTPGPFGYTF
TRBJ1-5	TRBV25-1	CASSLGDGPGNQPQHF
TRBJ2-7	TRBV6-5	CASNGSGGPRYEQYF